This entry lists 7 T cell receptor beta chains sequenced from one sample in a study of shared clonotypes between healthy human individuals. Sequencing used immunoSEQ multiplex PCR; TCRdb keeps in-frame clones, though not all of them. The repertoire has fewer than 1.6 million clones, just under 99% of them found once; the top ten carry around 0.33%. The sample was naive CD4+ T cells sorted from blood. The subset was: CD45RA+ positively selected. All receptors derive from a man aged 30 to 45 in good health.

V gene TRBV29-1 combines with J gene TRBJ1-4; 10 bases line up with TRBD1. This CDR3 region has 14 residues. Germline loops: CDR1 SQVTM, CDR2 ANQGSEA. Losses at the gene ends were 5 bases for V and 5 bases for J; bases not matched to a gene: 5. In DNA, the CDR3 is TGCAGCGTTAATGACAGGGGGCGGAATGAAAAACTGTTTTTT. It translates to CSVNDRGRNEKLFF.

V and J are TRBV25-1 and TRBJ2-1, with D hard to call. V shed 2 bases and J shed 12 bases, with 8 bases lying between them. The CDR3 has 11 residues. In germline, CDR1 is MGHDK, CDR2 SYGVNS. The DNA of the CDR3 is TGTGCCAGCAGTGAAGTAGGCCCGCAGTTCTTC. Residues: CASSEVGPQFF.

This rearrangement joins TRBV5-4 to TRBJ2-2; TRBD2 matches at 11 bases. From germline, CDR1 is SGHNT and CDR2 YYREEE (reference sequence). The CDR3 is 16 amino acids. The V gene end was trimmed by 4 bases and the J gene end by 1 base; junction bases not matched to a gene: 3. CDR3 amino acids: CASSALAGVNTGELFF. The CDR3 nucleotides are TGTGCCAGCAGCGCACTAGCGGGAGTGAACACCGGGGAGCTGTTTTTT.

The J gene is TRBJ2-7, the V gene TRBV6-5, with TRBD2 matching over 7 bases. The CDR3 sequence is 15 residues long. The germline CDR1 and CDR2 sequences are MNHEY and SVGAGI. The J segment lost 2 bases and the V segment lost 2 bases, leaving 6 bases of the junction unmatched. CDR3 bases: TGTGCCAGCAGTTACGCTAGCGGAAAAACCTACGAGCAGTACTTC. Residues: CASSYASGKTYEQYF.

The V call is TRBV5-1, the J call TRBJ2-6; 11 bases match TRBD2. This CDR3 spans 19 amino acids. With 4 bases clipped from V and 0 bases from J, the junction kept 9 bases outside the gene matches. From germline, CDR1 is SGHRS and CDR2 YFSETQ. CDR3 sequence: CASSPSGGTALSGANVLTF. For the CDR3, the DNA is TGCGCCAGCAGCCCTAGCGGGGGGACAGCCCTCTCTGGGGCCAACGTCCTGACTTTC.

The chain is built from TRBV19 and TRBJ2-3, with TRBD2 matching over 13 bases. Germline V gene lookup returns CDR1 LNHDA and CDR2 SQIVND (reference sequence). This CDR3 comprises 17 residues. The junction had 8 bases not matched to a gene; V was cut back by 6 bases and J by 2 bases. The CDR3 nucleotides read TGTGCCAGTAGCCCTACTAGCGGGAGGGCCTACACAGATACGCAGTATTTT. Residues: CASSPTSGRAYTDTQYF.

V usage is TRBV14 and J usage is TRBJ2-1; TRBD2 aligns across 9 bases. The CDR3 is 16 amino acids. Germline-derived CDR1 and CDR2 are SGHDN and FVKESK. Trimming took 0 bases from V and 6 from J; bases not matched to a gene: 6. CDR3 amino acids: CASSQDPPSGTNEQFF. The CDR3 DNA sequence: TGTGCCAGCAGCCAAGACCCGCCTAGCGGGACCAATGAGCAGTTCTTC.